Listed here are 26 T cell receptor beta chains from one sample, sequenced in a study of response to subunit inactivated influenza vaccine. TCRdb reprocessed the RT-PCR reads via MiXCR and lists one record per CDR3 protein. The data contain more than 450,000 distinct CDR3 sequences, 7.6% of them singletons. The specimen comprised PBMCs from blood, sampled less than 25 months after vaccination. The source is a man between 50 and 75 years old who received an inactivated influenza vaccine.

In its sample, this clonotype was seen many times. This chain connects TRBV20-1 to TRBJ2-3; 9 nucleotides agree with TRBD1. The trim removed 0 bases at V and 2 bases at J, leaving 6 bases unmatched. This CDR3 has 16 amino acids. Germline values: CDR1 DFQATT, CDR2 SNEGSKA (reference sequence). The CDR3 region is CSARDGQGKFTDTQYF. CDR3 DNA: TGCAGTGCTAGAGATGGACAGGGGAAGTTCACAGATACGCAGTATTTT.

A few counts support this clonotype. This sequence joins TRBV4-3 and TRBJ1-4, with D perhaps TRBD1 (6 bases). Germline V CDR1 and CDR2: LGHNA, YSLEER. Trimming took 0 bases from V and 7 from J, leaving 12 bases between them. The CDR3 is 15 residues long. The CDR3 region is CASSQEAGGGEKLFF. Written as DNA, the CDR3 is TGCGCCAGCAGCCAAGAAGCGGGGGGCGGTGAAAAACTGTTTTTT.

CDR3 region: CASSHSGSPQTGELFF. CDR3 nucleotides: TGTGCCAGCAGCCATAGCGGGAGCCCCCAAACCGGGGAGCTGTTTTTT. V gene TRBV11-2 combines with J gene TRBJ2-2; the match to TRBD2 covers 9 bases. Germline V gene lookup returns CDR1 SGHAT and CDR2 FQNNGV. The J segment lost 5 bases and the V segment lost 5 bases, leaving 9 bases of the junction unmatched. This CDR3 contains 16 residues.

The chain has TRBV6-1 and TRBJ1-2; possible D gene TRBD1, 5 bases. Trimming cost V 2 bases and J 0 bases, with 10 bases left between them. The germline V gene has CDR1 MNHNS and CDR2 SASEGT. The CDR3 is 15 amino acids. The CDR3 region has the DNA TGTGCCAGCAGTGAAATTCGGGGCGCTAACTATGGCTACACCTTC. Translated, it gives CASSEIRGANYGYTF.

The chain couples TRBV12-3 or TRBV12-4 to TRBJ1-1; D might be TRBD1 (6 bases). Trimming pared 6 bases from V and 10 bases from J, leaving 15 bases between. The CDR3 is made up of 12 amino acids. The chain's CDR3 is CASSQGPGGAFF. CDR3 bases: TGTGCCAGCAGCCAGGGGCCTGGGGGAGCTTTCTTT.

This clonotype was counted many times. The chain joins TRBV20-1 to TRBJ2-5, with D perhaps assigned TRBD1 or TRBD2 (5 bases each). Trimming took off 1 base at V and 5 bases at J, with 17 bases between the two ends. This CDR3 is 15 amino acids long. The V gene's germline CDR1 is DFQATT and CDR2 SNEGSKA (reference sequence). CDR3 loop: CSARVGSGRGETQYF. Written as DNA, the CDR3 is TGCAGTGCTAGAGTTGGGTCGGGCCGGGGCGAGACCCAGTACTTC.

The V call is TRBV7-6, the J call TRBJ2-1; 12 positions match TRBD2. The CDR3 has 15 amino acids. V gave up 6 bases and J gave up 8 bases; unmatched junction bases: 8. CDR1 is SGHVS and CDR2 is FNYEAQ in the germline V gene. In DNA form, the CDR3 reads TGTGCCAGCAGTTCTAGCGGGAGGGCCGCATATGAGCAGTTCTTC. Amino acids: CASSSSGRAAYEQFF.

The gene calls are TRBV5-1 and TRBJ2-3, with 7 bases identical to TRBD2. There are 15 residues in the CDR3. Germline V gene data show CDR1 as SGHRS and CDR2 as YFSETQ. The V and J ends lost 1 base and 2 bases, in that order; junction bases with no gene match: 4. The CDR3 reads CASSLTRGDTDTQYF. As DNA, the CDR3 is TGCGCCAGCAGCTTGACACGGGGGGACACAGATACGCAGTATTTT.

This clonotype was seen repeatedly, ten times or more. This chain connects TRBV7-8 to TRBJ2-2; D is unresolved. Per the germline V gene, CDR1 is SGHVS and CDR2 is FQNEAQ. The germline V and J ends were trimmed by 5 bases and 2 bases, with 15 bases remaining between them. The CDR3 has 16 residues. In nucleotides, the CDR3 is TGTGCCAGCAGCCCTCGGTCGGGCCAAAACACCGGGGAGCTGTTTTTT. Protein product: CASSPRSGQNTGELFF.

This clonotype was found a few times. The chain links TRBV6-5 to TRBJ2-1; TRBD1 might be the D (6 bases). The CDR3 runs 15 residues. V dropped 2 bases and J dropped 0 bases, with 8 bases sitting between them. In germline, CDR1 is MNHEY, CDR2 SVGAGI. The CDR3, as DNA: TGTGCCAGCAGTTACGGGGACACCTCCTACAATGAGCAGTTCTTC. Protein: CASSYGDTSYNEQFF.

In its sample, this clonotype was seen many times. V is TRBV7-2 and J is TRBJ2-7; D is ambiguous. Germline-derived CDR1 and CDR2 are SGHTA and FQGNSA. This CDR3 contains 11 residues. The V and J ends lost 2 bases and 6 bases respectively, with 5 bases between them. CDR3 amino acids: CASSLIGEQYF. In DNA form, the CDR3 reads TGTGCCAGCAGCTTAATAGGCGAGCAGTACTTC. The variable domain in full, with the rest retrieved from reference TRBV7-2 and TRBJ2-7, is GAGVSQSPSNKVTEKGKDVELRCDPISGHTALYWYRQSLGQGLEFLIYFQGNSAPDKSGLPSDRFSAERTGGSVSTLTIQRTQQEDSAVYLCASSLIGEQYFGPGTRLTVT.

In its sample, this clonotype was seen a few times. The chain recombines TRBV20-1 with TRBJ2-7; 15 bases are a match to TRBD2. In germline, CDR1 is DFQATT, CDR2 SNEGSKA (reference sequence). With 2 bases clipped from V and 9 bases from J, the junction kept 5 bases outside the gene matches. This CDR3 region has 14 residues. CDR3 sequence: CSARWTSGRAVQYF. The CDR3 bases are TGCAGTGCTAGATGGACTAGCGGGAGGGCAGTGCAGTACTTC.

This clonotype has ten or more counts. The rearrangement links TRBV20-1 to TRBJ1-6; D uncertain. The V gene lost 3 bases and the J gene lost 5 bases, with 8 bases spanning the gap. Looked up from germline, CDR1 is DFQATT and CDR2 is SNEGSKA (reference sequence). The CDR3 sequence is 13 residues long. CDR3 residues: CSASPVDNSPLHF. The CDR3, as DNA: TGCAGTGCTAGCCCGGTCGATAATTCACCCCTCCACTTT.

This clonotype was seen ten or more times. The chain couples TRBV30 to TRBJ2-7, with D unclear. Germline values: CDR1 GTSNPN, CDR2 SVGIG (reference sequence). The CDR3 consists of 14 residues. V was cut by 2 bases and J by 4 bases, with 15 bases left in between. The CDR3 DNA follows: TGTGCCTGGAGTTATTCTAGTACCCTGTACGAGCAGTACTTC. Protein: CAWSYSSTLYEQYF.

This clonotype appeared a few times. This chain uses TRBV12-3 or TRBV12-4 with TRBJ2-1, with 10 bases fitting TRBD2. The CDR3 covers 17 residues. J gave up 9 bases and V 4 bases, and 15 bases lay outside the gene matches. The CDR3 sequence: CASSSGVVGLAAGEQFF. The DNA for the CDR3 is TGTGCCAGCAGTTCGGGGGTTGTAGGACTAGCGGCAGGTGAGCAGTTCTTC.

The CDR3 region is CSARPGGPSSEQFF. CDR3 nucleotides: TGCAGTGCTAGGCCGGGAGGGCCCAGCAGTGAGCAGTTCTTC. The chain couples TRBV20-1 to TRBJ2-1; 8 nucleotides align to TRBD2. Trimming at V came to 3 bases and at J to 9 bases, leaving 10 bases not matched to a gene. CDR3 length: 14 residues. From germline, CDR1 is DFQATT and CDR2 SNEGSKA (reference sequence).

This clonotype was detected only a few times. The V and J genes are TRBV9 and TRBJ1-1; D is undetermined. The V end lost 0 bases, the J end lost 5 bases, and 14 bases lay between the germline ends. The germline V gene encodes CDR1 SGDLS and CDR2 YYNGEE. The CDR3 runs to 15 residues. As DNA, the CDR3 is TGTGCCAGCAGCGTAGTTTCGGGAGTAGGGACTGAAGCTTTCTTT. Translation: CASSVVSGVGTEAFF.

V gene TRBV20-1 combines with J gene TRBJ2-3; 12 bases match TRBD2. The CDR3 runs 15 residues. Germline loops: CDR1 DFQATT, CDR2 SNEGSKA (reference sequence). V gave up 6 bases and J gave up 6 bases; unmatched junction bases: 10. In DNA, the CDR3 is TGCAGTGCCCCACCGACTAGCGGGAGAGGGGATACGCAGTATTTT. Encoded protein: CSAPPTSGRGDTQYF.

This clonotype has just a few counts. The chain employs TRBV20-1 and TRBJ2-5, with unresolved D. Germline loops: CDR1 DFQATT, CDR2 SNEGSKA (reference sequence). The length of the CDR3 is 12 residues. V was shortened by 2 bases and J by 4 bases, with 8 bases between the two germline ends. CDR3 region: CSARPPGETQYF. CDR3 nucleotide sequence: TGCAGTGCTAGACCACCTGGAGAGACCCAGTACTTC.

The chain combines TRBV12-3 or TRBV12-4 with TRBJ1-5; no reliable D call. The V and J ends lost 7 bases and 6 bases respectively, with 13 bases between them. The CDR3 sequence is 13 residues long. CDR3 DNA: TGTGCCAGCACAAGTGGACGGCGTCAGCCCCAGCATTTT. It codes for CASTSGRRQPQHF.

This clonotype appeared a few times. This chain links TRBV4-1 with TRBJ1-6; 7 bases fit TRBD1. Trimming removed 6 bases from V and 4 bases from J; junction bases left unmatched: 9. The CDR3 has 16 amino acids. Germline V CDR1 and CDR2: MGHRA, YSYEKL. CDR3 protein: CASREPHRGYNSPLHF. CDR3 bases: TGCGCCAGCAGGGAACCTCACAGGGGTTATAATTCACCCCTCCACTTT.

The sample holds a few counts of this clonotype. The chain combines TRBV7-2 with TRBJ2-7, with a tentative D call TRBD2 (6 bases). The CDR3 is 13 amino acids. V was pared by 4 bases and J by 6 bases, with 13 bases between. Germline assignment: CDR1 SGHTA and CDR2 FQGNSA. This CDR3 is CASSSAPGAEQYF. In nucleotides, the CDR3 is TGTGCCAGCAGCTCTGCCCCGGGAGCCGAGCAGTACTTC.

This clonotype came up a few times. This chain uses TRBV5-1 with TRBJ2-3; 7 nucleotides agree with TRBD1. V lost 5 bases and J lost 3; bases outside the gene matches: 15. Germline CDR1 is SGHRS and CDR2 is YFSETQ. The CDR3 consists of 17 residues. CDR3 loop: CASRRQGRIYRTDTQYF. The CDR3 DNA sequence: TGCGCCAGCAGACGACAGGGCCGCATTTACAGAACAGATACGCAGTATTTT.

In this sample, this clonotype turned up a few times. This sequence joins TRBV6-5 and TRBJ2-5; TRBD1 might be the D (6 bases). Looked up from germline, CDR1 is MNHEY and CDR2 is SVGAGI. CDR3 length: 13 residues. V was pared by 4 bases and J by 5 bases, with 11 bases between. CDR3 nucleotide sequence: TGTGCCAGCAGTTTCGGACAGCTGGAGACCCAGTACTTC. Amino acid sequence: CASSFGQLETQYF.

This clonotype was detected a few times. The chain recombines TRBV4-1 with TRBJ2-5, with TRBD1 matching over 7 bases. The V gene end was trimmed by 7 bases and the J gene end by 5 bases; junction bases not matched to a gene: 13. Germline assignment: CDR1 MGHRA and CDR2 YSYEKL. The CDR3 is 15 amino acids. The CDR3 nucleotides read TGCGCCAGCAAGTTACAGGGGCGCAGGTCGGAGACCCAGTACTTC. Protein: CASKLQGRRSETQYF.

At least ten counts were recorded for this clonotype. The chain employs TRBV12-3 or TRBV12-4 and TRBJ1-1; TRBD1 might be the D (5 bases). V lost 6 bases and J 4 bases, leaving 12 bases between the germline ends. The CDR3 sequence is 13 residues long. The chain's CDR3 is CASSLSRATEAFF. The CDR3 DNA reads as TGTGCCAGCAGCTTAAGCAGGGCCACTGAAGCTTTCTTT.